The rows below give T cell receptor beta chains drawn from one sample of a study of CD8+CD57+ T cells in acquired aplastic anemia. Each CDR3 protein is one row after TCRdb ran MiXCR on the reads. The sample consists of 150,000 to 160,000 distinct CDR3 sequences, roughly 49% of them appearing once. What was sequenced was sorted CD4+, CD8+, or CD8+CD57+ T cells (not recorded which) from PBMCs. These TCRs come from a human donor with aplastic anemia. Each CDR3 is given with its conserved first and last residue. D genes are given only for firm matches. A clone size is listed for some rows: how often the clone was seen (once, few, many), or a class if it is expanded.

DNA: TGTGCCACCAGCGAACCCTCGTCGGATACGCAGTATTTT
CDR3: CATSEPSSDTQYF
size: .
J: TRBJ2-3
V: TRBV24-1
D: .

DNA: TGTGCCAGCAGCAGGGGGCGATTCGGGGAGACCCAGTACTTC
CDR3: CASSRGRFGETQYF
size: many
J: TRBJ2-5
V: TRBV27
D: TRBD1

DNA: TGTGCCATCAGTGAGTCAGGGAGGGAGCAGTACTTC
CDR3: CAISESGREQYF
size: few
J: TRBJ2-7
V: TRBV10-3
D: .

DNA: TGTGCCAGCCAGGGGGGCACCGGGGAGCTGTTTTTT
CDR3: CASQGGTGELFF
size: .
J: TRBJ2-2
V: TRBV2
D: .

DNA: TGCGCCAGCAGCATTCAGGGCTCTTCTACCTATGGCTACGCCTTC
CDR3: CASSIQGSSTYGYAF
size: few
J: TRBJ1-2
V: TRBV5-1
D: .

DNA: TGTGCCAGCAGTCCCAGCGGGGGGATAAGGTACGAGCAGTACTTC
CDR3: CASSPSGGIRYEQYF
size: many
J: TRBJ2-7
V: TRBV27
D: TRBD2

DNA: TGTGCCAGTAGTATAGGTGGTTTGGGCTACGAGCAGTACTTC
CDR3: CASSIGGLGYEQYF
size: .
J: TRBJ2-7
V: TRBV19
D: .

DNA: TGCGCCAGCAGCTTGGGAAGTGGGGATGAGCAGTTCTTC
CDR3: CASSLGSGDEQFF
size: many
J: TRBJ2-1
V: TRBV5-1
D: .

DNA: TGCGCCAGCAGCTTGGATGGACAGGGGGAAGGTCAGCCCCAGCATTTT
CDR3: CASSLDGQGEGQPQHF
size: once
J: TRBJ1-5
V: TRBV5-1
D: TRBD1

DNA: TGTGCCAGCTCGGGACAGGGATACACCGGGGAGCTGTTTTTT
CDR3: CASSGQGYTGELFF
size: .
J: TRBJ2-2
V: TRBV19
D: TRBD1

DNA: TGTGCCAGCAGCGCAGCCGGGGCGAGGTATAATTCACCCCTCCACTTT
CDR3: CASSAAGARYNSPLHF
size: many
J: TRBJ1-6
V: TRBV9
D: .

DNA: TGCGCCAGCAGTGTGGGCCTAAGCTCCTACAATGAGCAGTTCTTC
CDR3: CASSVGLSSYNEQFF
size: .
J: TRBJ2-1
V: TRBV10-2
D: .

DNA: TGTGCCAGCAGTGACCTATACGAGCAGTTCTTC
CDR3: CASSDLYEQFF
size: .
J: TRBJ2-1
V: TRBV7-3
D: .

DNA: TGTGCCAGCTCACCAGGGTCAGACCTCGCCTACGAGCAGTACTTC
CDR3: CASSPGSDLAYEQYF
size: .
J: TRBJ2-7
V: TRBV18
D: .

DNA: TGTGCCATCAGTGAGGCTGAGCGGGGGCTCTCCTACAATGAGCAGTACTTC
CDR3: CAISEAERGLSYNEQYF
size: .
J: TRBJ2-7
V: TRBV10-3
D: TRBD2

DNA: TGCAGCGTTAAGGCTAGCGGGGGGTACGAGCAGTACTTC
CDR3: CSVKASGGYEQYF
size: .
J: TRBJ2-7
V: TRBV29-1
D: TRBD2

DNA: TGTGCCAGCAGCCTCCCTAGCGGGGGGCCCTCCCAAGAGACCCAGTACTTC
CDR3: CASSLPSGGPSQETQYF
size: few
J: TRBJ2-5
V: TRBV6-2/TRBV6-3
D: TRBD2

DNA: TGTGCCAGCAGCTTGGAGGCGGGATTTGGAGACTATGGCTACACCTTC
CDR3: CASSLEAGFGDYGYTF
size: many
J: TRBJ1-2
V: TRBV7-6
D: .

DNA: TGCAGTGCTATTTTCGGGGCAACGAGCAATCAGCCCCAGCATTTT
CDR3: CSAIFGATSNQPQHF
size: .
J: TRBJ1-5
V: TRBV20-1
D: .

DNA: TGTGCCAGCAGCGAGGACAGGGCGGGGAATGAGCAGTTCTTC
CDR3: CASSEDRAGNEQFF
size: many
J: TRBJ2-1
V: TRBV7-2
D: TRBD1

DNA: TGTGCCAGCAGTTTCGACCACTCGACCGACACGTCCTACGAGCAGTACTTC
CDR3: CASSFDHSTDTSYEQYF
size: few
J: TRBJ2-7
V: TRBV6-5
D: .

DNA: TGCGCCAGCAGCCAAGCACTGGCCGCAAATTCACCCCTCCACTTT
CDR3: CASSQALAANSPLHF
size: .
J: TRBJ1-6
V: TRBV4-1
D: .

DNA: TGCGCCAGCAGCCAAGTCGGACAGCCCAATCAGCCCCAGCATTTT
CDR3: CASSQVGQPNQPQHF
size: many
J: TRBJ1-5
V: TRBV4-1
D: .

DNA: TGCAGTGCTCTCCCTCTGGAGCGGGGGACCACAGATACGCAGTATTTT
CDR3: CSALPLERGTTDTQYF
size: .
J: TRBJ2-3
V: TRBV20-1
D: TRBD2